Listed below are T cell receptor beta chains from one sample, sequenced in a study of T cells in Graves' hyperthyroidism and ophthalmopathy. Each CDR3 protein gets one entry after TCRdb re-called the multiplex PCR reads with MiXCR. The data contain about 320,000 distinct CDR3 sequences, roughly 15% of them singletons. Sequenced material: blood. The receptors come from a man aged 25-40 years with Graves' hyperthyroidism. Both conserved end residues are part of each CDR3. The D gene is left open where the match is weak. Size is omitted from some rows. Given values are once, few, many or a class for expanded clones.

j_call clone_size d_call v_call cdr3_nt cdr3_aa
TRBJ2-5 . . TRBV5-6 TGTGCCAGCAGCTTGGATAAGACTGGTTCCCAAGAGACCCAGTACTTC CASSLDKTGSQETQYF
TRBJ2-7 many . TRBV7-2 TGTGCCAGCAGCTTGCCCGGTGAGCCTCCCCCTCTCGAGCAGTACTTC CASSLPGEPPPLEQYF
TRBJ2-7 few . TRBV7-9 TGTGCCAGCACCCTTCCGAGCTCCGGCGTGGGCGAGCAGTACTTC CASTLPSSGVGEQYF
TRBJ2-2 . TRBD1 TRBV11-3 TGTGCCAGCAGAGACAGGGAAAAGAACACCGGGGAGCTGTTTTTT CASRDREKNTGELFF
TRBJ2-1 . TRBD2 TRBV4-1 TGCGCCAGCAGCCCCTGGAGCGGGAGGGCCGGCAATGAGCAGTTCTTC CASSPWSGRAGNEQFF
TRBJ2-1 many . TRBV27 TGTGCCAGCAGTTCGTCGTCCTCCTACAATGAGCAGTTCTTC CASSSSSSYNEQFF
TRBJ2-2 . TRBD2 TRBV9 TGTGCCAGCAGCGTAGGGCGGCTAGCGGGAACCGGGGAGCTGTTTTTT CASSVGRLAGTGELFF
TRBJ2-1 few TRBD2 TRBV2 TGTGCCAGCAGTGATAGACTAGCGGCTGGCAATGAGCAGTTCTTC CASSDRLAAGNEQFF
TRBJ2-5 few . TRBV28 TGTGCCAGCAATCAGGGCGGGAAAGAGACCCAGTACTTC CASNQGGKETQYF
TRBJ1-2 once . TRBV25-1 TGTGCCAGCAGTGACCTCTCATTGGGAGACCTCGGCTACACCTTC CASSDLSLGDLGYTF
TRBJ2-5 many . TRBV18 TGTGCCAGCTCAAGGACCCCGGGGGAAGAGACCCAGTACTTC CASSRTPGEETQYF
TRBJ1-1 many . TRBV7-8 TGTGCCAGCAGCTTGGGGGCTTCGAACACTGAAGCTTTCTTT CASSLGASNTEAFF
TRBJ2-5 few TRBD1 TRBV4-1 TGCGCCAGCAGCCAAGAGGGGGCCAGGGGGCGAGAGACCCAGTACTTC CASSQEGARGRETQYF
TRBJ2-1 . . TRBV10-3 TGTGCCGCCGGAGGGACCAATGAGCAGTTCTTC CAAGGTNEQFF
TRBJ1-1 many . TRBV5-1 TGCGCCAGCAGCTTGGAAGAACCGACGAACACTGAAGCTTTCTTT CASSLEEPTNTEAFF
TRBJ2-5 many . TRBV11-1 TGTGCCAGCAGCTCGGACTACCAAGAGACCCAGTACTTC CASSSDYQETQYF
TRBJ2-3 many . TRBV24-1 TGTGCCACCTCTTCTGAATTGGCCCTAGATACGCAGTATTTT CATSSELALDTQYF
TRBJ2-5 many . TRBV20-1 TGCAGTGCTAGAGATTTTACCCAGGGACAAGAGACCCAGTACTTC CSARDFTQGQETQYF
TRBJ1-3 . . TRBV6-5 TGTGCCACCAGTTCGACGGAGGCCGCTGCTGGAAACACCATATATTTT CATSSTEAAAGNTIYF
TRBJ2-7 . TRBD2 TRBV7-9 TGTGCCAGCAGTCCTAGCGGGAACTACGAGCAGTACTTC CASSPSGNYEQYF
TRBJ1-2 many . TRBV7-8 TGTGCCAGCAGCCCACTGTCAGGGGGCTACACCTTC CASSPLSGGYTF
TRBJ1-2 many TRBD1 TRBV6-1 TGTGCCAGCAGCCCGTCCCGGGACAGGGTTCGCTACACCTTC CASSPSRDRVRYTF
TRBJ2-7 many . TRBV20-1 TGCAGTGCTAGAGATAGTACAGGGCAGGTTTACGAGCAGTACTTC CSARDSTGQVYEQYF
TRBJ2-3 few . TRBV5-1 TGCGCCAGCAGCTTGGACCCTACCCCAGATACGCAGTATTTT CASSLDPTPDTQYF
TRBJ2-1 . TRBD2 TRBV5-6 TGTGCCAGCAGCTTGACACTAGCGGGACCGCAGTTCTTC CASSLTLAGPQFF
TRBJ2-5 many TRBD2 TRBV2 TGTGCCAGCAGTGTCCCCAGCGGGAGGCAAGAGACCCAGTACTTC CASSVPSGRQETQYF
TRBJ2-7 . . TRBV30 TGTGCCTGGAGTGTATTCAGGACAGGAGGGTACCCCTACGAGCAGTACTTC CAWSVFRTGGYPYEQYF